Each of the 30 T cell receptor beta chains below was sequenced from the same sample in a study of cytomegalovirus exposure and HLA in healthy donors. PCR used 60 Vbeta primers and 13 Jbeta primers. Assay: immunoSEQ multiplex PCR; the TCRdb copy retains only in-frame clones and omits some. The sample shows about 140,000 clones, 76% of them seen only once. Sequenced material: PBMCs. These receptors were taken from a man aged 35 to 55 in good health and CMV-seronegative.

The V gene is TRBV13, the J gene TRBJ2-7; 9 bases fit TRBD2. Germline V gene lookup returns CDR1 PRHDT and CDR2 FYEKMQ (reference sequence). The J segment lost 6 bases and the V segment lost 1 base, leaving 7 bases of the junction unmatched. This CDR3 region has 15 residues. CDR3 sequence (DNA): TGTGCCAGCAGCTTAGAAGCAGCGGGAGGCCCCGAGCAGTACTTC. As protein: CASSLEAAGGPEQYF. The complete variable domain, with remaining parts taken from reference TRBV13 and TRBJ2-7, reads AAGVIQSPRHLIKEKRETATLKCYPIPRHDTVYWYQQGPGQDPQFLISFYEKMQSDKGSIPDRFSAQQFSDYHSELNMSSLELGDSALYFCASSLEAAGGPEQYFGPGTRLTVT.

J is TRBJ2-3 and V is TRBV2; D not resolved. The length of the CDR3 is 14 residues. Per germline, CDR1 SNHLY and CDR2 FYNNEI. V was cut by 4 bases and J by 3 bases, with 11 bases left in between. The CDR3 DNA sequence: TGTGCCAGCAGTGCGACTGAACTTACAGATACGCAGTATTTT. This codes for CASSATELTDTQYF.

A note on this clone: At the DNA level, this CDR3 is encoded by other sequences in the same sample as well. The chain employs TRBV2 and TRBJ2-1; D possibly corresponds to TRBD2 (5 bases). The CDR3 covers 14 residues. The V and J ends lost 10 bases and 0 bases respectively, with 13 bases between them. The germline gives CDR1 SNHLY, CDR2 FYNNEI. The CDR3 spells CAIKDSISYNEQFF. As DNA, the CDR3 is TGTGCCATCAAGGACTCGATCTCCTACAATGAGCAGTTCTTC.

The chain recombines TRBV19 with TRBJ1-1; the D is unclear. The CDR3 has 13 amino acids. V was clipped by 5 bases and J by 3 bases, with 10 bases between them. CDR1 and CDR2 (germline): LNHDA, SQIVND (reference sequence). The CDR3 DNA reads TGTGCCAGTAGTTCCACCCGAGACACTGAAGCTTTCTTT. Amino acids: CASSSTRDTEAFF.

CDR3 amino acids: CASNGQATEAFF. In DNA, the CDR3 is TGTGCCAGTAATGGACAGGCCACTGAAGCTTTCTTT. This chain joins TRBV19 and TRBJ1-1, with 7 positions matching TRBD1. Unmatched junction bases numbered 3, after V lost 7 bases and J lost 4 bases. The CDR3 length is 12 residues. The germline V gene has CDR1 LNHDA and CDR2 SQIVND (reference sequence).

A few counts support this clone. The J gene is TRBJ2-1, the V gene TRBV7-9; 7 bases agree with TRBD2. The junction had 13 bases not matched to a gene; V was cut back by 5 bases and J by 6 bases. The V gene's germline CDR1 is SEHNR and CDR2 FQNEAQ (reference sequence). The length of the CDR3 is 16 residues. The CDR3, as DNA: TGTGCCAGCAGCCCACACACGGGGAGGGCCGGCAATGAGCAGTTCTTC. Translation gives CASSPHTGRAGNEQFF.

J is TRBJ2-7 and V is TRBV27; D may be TRBD2 (7 bases). This CDR3 has 14 residues. V was trimmed by 6 bases and J by 4 bases, leaving 16 bases between them. Germline V gene sequence: CDR1 MNHEY, CDR2 SMNVEV (reference sequence). The CDR3 bases are TGTGCCAGCAGAGGGGCAGGGGAGGGTTACGAGCAGTACTTC. This sequence encodes CASRGAGEGYEQYF.

The J gene is TRBJ2-7, the V gene TRBV19; no definite D call. The V gene lost 4 bases and the J gene lost 3 bases, with 4 bases spanning the gap. Per germline, CDR1 LNHDA and CDR2 SQIVND (reference sequence). The CDR3 runs 11 residues. The CDR3 protein is CASSTNYEQYF. The CDR3 DNA reads TGTGCCAGTAGTACAAACTACGAGCAGTACTTC.

This clone showed up just a few times. This chain uses TRBV7-2 with TRBJ1-5; D might be TRBD1 (5 bases). The CDR3 totals 14 residues. The germline V gene encodes CDR1 SGHTA and CDR2 FQGNSA. Trimming pared 4 bases from V and 4 bases from J, leaving 11 bases between. The CDR3 nucleotides read TGTGCCAGCAGCTCAAGAACAGGTAATCAGCCCCAGCATTTT. It codes for CASSSRTGNQPQHF.

The rearrangement joins TRBV19 to TRBJ2-1; 11 bases match TRBD1. The V gene end was trimmed by 5 bases and the J gene end by 6 bases; junction bases not matched to a gene: 3. The CDR3 spans 14 residues. Germline loops: CDR1 LNHDA, CDR2 SQIVND (reference sequence). CDR3 DNA sequence: TGTGCCAGTAGTGCGGGACAGGGGGTCAATGAGCAGTTCTTC. The encoded protein is CASSAGQGVNEQFF.

The rearrangement joins TRBV6-5 to TRBJ1-4; D perhaps matches TRBD1 (5 bases). CDR3 length: 13 amino acids. Trimming cost V 11 bases and J 4 bases, with 14 bases left between them. Germline lookup yields CDR1 MNHEY and CDR2 SVGAGI. CDR3 sequence (DNA): TGTGCCGTCGGCAGGGCCAATAATGAAAAACTGTTTTTT. It translates to CAVGRANNEKLFF.

The chain is built from TRBV7-2 and TRBJ2-5, with unresolved D. CDR1 SGHTA and CDR2 FQGNSA come from the germline V gene. The CDR3 contains 13 residues. The V gene lost 2 bases and the J gene lost 5 bases, with 9 bases spanning the gap. The CDR3 sequence: CASSLPSRETQYF. In nucleotides, the CDR3 is TGTGCCAGCAGCTTACCTTCCCGGGAGACCCAGTACTTC.

Only one count was recorded for this clone. At one of its ends the junction is not consistent with the germline gene, which may arise from a read error. This chain links TRBV7-9 with TRBJ2-3; TRBD2 aligns across 15 bases. Germline CDR1 is SEHNR and CDR2 is FQNEAQ (reference sequence). The CDR3 sequence is 19 residues long. This CDR3 is CSSSSAGLAGGPITDTQYF. The CDR3 nucleotides read TGTTCCAGCAGCTCCGCTGGACTAGCGGGGGGGCCAATCACAGATACGCAGTATTTT.

The chain links TRBV6-1 to TRBJ1-1; D might be TRBD1 (5 bases). The V gene lost 3 bases and the J gene lost 3 bases, with 11 bases spanning the gap. CDR1 is MNHNS and CDR2 is SASEGT in the germline V gene. The CDR3 is 14 amino acids. The CDR3 sequence is CASSESDTHTEAFF. DNA for the CDR3: TGTGCCAGCAGTGAGTCGGACACACACACTGAAGCTTTCTTT.

The rearrangement links TRBV6-1 to TRBJ1-2, with 12 bases aligning to TRBD1. Germline trimming cut 5 bases from V and 5 bases from J; bases unmatched to any gene: 6. In germline, CDR1 is MNHNS, CDR2 SASEGT. This CDR3 spans 15 amino acids. The CDR3 DNA sequence: TGTGCCAGCAGTCCCGGGACAGGGGGCGGATATGGCTACACCTTC. Its protein is CASSPGTGGGYGYTF.

The chain links TRBV7-2 to TRBJ2-2; 8 nucleotides line up with TRBD2. Germline values: CDR1 SGHTA, CDR2 FQGNSA. V was pared by 6 bases and J by 3 bases, with 6 bases of the junction left unmatched. This CDR3 is built from 15 residues. CDR3 sequence: CASRETSAYTGELFF. In nucleotides, the CDR3 is TGTGCCAGCAGGGAGACTAGCGCGTACACCGGGGAGCTGTTTTTT.

The J gene is TRBJ1-4, the V gene TRBV12-2; whether TRBD1, the table's D call, matches the DNA was not checked. TRBV12-2 counts as a pseudogene. The CDR3 runs 16 residues. CDR3 sequence reads: CASRPTGTATNEKLFF. CDR3 nucleotide sequence: TGTGCAAGTCGCCCGACAGGCACAGCAACTAATGAAAAACTGTTTTTT.

This clone came up once. The chain links TRBV4-3 to TRBJ2-5, with 10 bases that match TRBD2. CDR1 is LGHNA and CDR2 is YSLEER in the germline V gene. The CDR3 sequence is 17 residues long. Trimming took 0 bases from V and 0 from J; bases not matched to a gene: 4. CDR3 protein: CASSQDFSGGYQETQYF. The CDR3 region has the DNA TGCGCCAGCAGCCAAGATTTTAGCGGGGGGTACCAAGAGACCCAGTACTTC.

The chain recombines TRBV13 with TRBJ2-7, with a tentative D call TRBD2 (6 bases). The CDR3 consists of 15 residues. V was pared by 1 base and J by 3 bases, with 13 bases between. From germline, CDR1 is PRHDT and CDR2 FYEKMQ (reference sequence). CDR3 sequence reads: CASSLDGGLNYEQYF. CDR3 nucleotide sequence: TGTGCCAGCAGCTTAGACGGGGGTCTTAACTACGAGCAGTACTTC.

This chain uses TRBV7-2 with TRBJ1-3, with unresolved D. The CDR3 has 14 residues. V shed 6 bases and J shed 0 bases, with 9 bases lying between them. Germline lookup yields CDR1 SGHTA and CDR2 FQGNSA. CDR3 sequence: CASRSGFSGNTIYF. The CDR3 DNA sequence: TGTGCCAGCAGAAGCGGATTCTCTGGAAACACCATATATTTT.

This sequence joins TRBV7-8 and TRBJ2-3; 9 bases fit TRBD1. The germline V gene encodes CDR1 SGHVS and CDR2 FQNEAQ. CDR3 length equals 18 residues. V shed 5 bases and J 0 bases; nucleotides not matched to a gene: 12. The CDR3 sequence is CASSPHLYRGLSTDTQYF. CDR3 coding DNA: TGTGCCAGCAGCCCACACCTGTACAGGGGGCTAAGCACAGATACGCAGTATTTT.

V gene TRBV5-6 combines with J gene TRBJ1-5; weak D call: TRBD1 (5 bases). CDR1 is SGHDT and CDR2 is YYEEEE in the germline V gene. V was shortened by 0 bases and J by 7 bases, with 17 bases between the two germline ends. CDR3 length: 16 amino acids. The CDR3 sequence is CASSLAVAGINQPQHF. For the CDR3, the DNA is TGTGCCAGCAGCTTGGCGGTGGCAGGGATCAACCAGCCCCAGCATTTT.

The V and J genes are TRBV6-1 and TRBJ2-7, with 12 bases lining up with TRBD2. Germline V CDR1 and CDR2: MNHNS, SASEGT. Unmatched junction bases numbered 0, after V lost 6 bases and J lost 0 bases. The CDR3 runs 14 residues. CDR3 sequence: CASRTSGSSYEQYF. Written as DNA, the CDR3 is TGTGCCAGCAGGACTAGCGGGAGCTCCTACGAGCAGTACTTC.

The chain uses TRBV11-2 and TRBJ1-1; 7 positions match TRBD1. Germline lookup yields CDR1 SGHAT and CDR2 FQNNGV. The CDR3 consists of 14 residues. V lost 6 bases and J lost 9; bases outside the gene matches: 13. The DNA of the CDR3 is TGTGCCAGCAGTATAGGACAGGCCTTGAGGAAAGCTTTCTTT. Amino acid sequence: CASSIGQALRKAFF.

There are a few counts of this clone. This chain uses TRBV15 with TRBJ1-6; TRBD1 might be the D (5 bases). CDR3 size: 18 residues. The germline V and J ends were trimmed by 4 bases and 0 bases, with 16 bases remaining between them. Germline CDR1 and CDR2: LNHNV and YYDKDF (reference sequence). Written as DNA, the CDR3 is TGTGCCACCAGCAAGGAGGGACCGTTGAGCTCCTATAATTCACCCCTCCACTTT. Protein product: CATSKEGPLSSYNSPLHF.

The chain uses TRBV30 and TRBJ2-7; the D gene is possibly TRBD2 (5 bases). The CDR3 loop spans 14 amino acids. Per germline, CDR1 GTSNPN and CDR2 SVGIG (reference sequence). V dropped 0 bases and J dropped 3 bases, with 12 bases sitting between them. CDR3 sequence: CAWSVRLIGYEQYF. CDR3 DNA sequence: TGTGCCTGGAGTGTAAGACTAATCGGCTACGAGCAGTACTTC.

The CDR3 DNA reads TGTGCCAGCAGTTCCGGTCGAAAAAGGCTAGGAGAGACCCAGTACTTC. Translated, it gives CASSSGRKRLGETQYF. V and J are TRBV14 and TRBJ2-5; D gene uncertain. V dropped 6 bases and J dropped 4 bases, with 21 bases sitting between them. The germline V gene encodes CDR1 SGHDN and CDR2 FVKESK. The CDR3 consists of 16 residues.

This clone was seen a handful of times. The chain is built from TRBV4-3 and TRBJ1-2; 10 nucleotides match TRBD1. With 4 bases clipped from V and 0 bases from J, the junction kept 8 bases outside the gene matches. The CDR3 covers 17 residues. The germline CDR1 and CDR2 sequences are LGHNA and YSLEER. CDR3 nucleotides: TGCGCCAGCAGCCCGGAGGGACAGGGGACGACTAACTATGGCTACACCTTC. It is translated as CASSPEGQGTTNYGYTF.

This sequence joins TRBV5-1 and TRBJ2-3, with 10 bases fitting TRBD2. CDR1 is SGHRS, CDR2 YFSETQ, per germline. The length of the CDR3 is 15 residues. The V segment lost 2 bases and the J segment 3 bases; nucleotides outside the gene matches: 3. The CDR3 sequence is CASSFSGRPTDTQYF. In DNA form, the CDR3 reads TGCGCCAGCAGCTTTAGCGGGAGGCCAACAGATACGCAGTATTTT.

This sequence joins TRBV30 and TRBJ2-5; TRBD2 matches 9 bases. V lost 3 bases, J lost 2 bases, and 4 bases stayed unmatched. The CDR3 is 14 amino acids. Per the germline V gene, CDR1 is GTSNPN and CDR2 is SVGIG (reference sequence). The DNA of the CDR3 is TGTGCCTGGAGCATCCTAGCGGGACAAGAGACCCAGTACTTC. As protein: CAWSILAGQETQYF. Based on the CDR3 plus reference TRBV30 and TRBJ2-5, the full variable domain is SQTIHQWPATLVQPVGSPLSLECTVEGTSNPNLYWYRQAAGRGLQLLFYSVGIGQISSEVPQNLSASRPQDRQFILSSKKLLLSDSGFYLCAWSILAGQETQYFGPGTRLLVL.